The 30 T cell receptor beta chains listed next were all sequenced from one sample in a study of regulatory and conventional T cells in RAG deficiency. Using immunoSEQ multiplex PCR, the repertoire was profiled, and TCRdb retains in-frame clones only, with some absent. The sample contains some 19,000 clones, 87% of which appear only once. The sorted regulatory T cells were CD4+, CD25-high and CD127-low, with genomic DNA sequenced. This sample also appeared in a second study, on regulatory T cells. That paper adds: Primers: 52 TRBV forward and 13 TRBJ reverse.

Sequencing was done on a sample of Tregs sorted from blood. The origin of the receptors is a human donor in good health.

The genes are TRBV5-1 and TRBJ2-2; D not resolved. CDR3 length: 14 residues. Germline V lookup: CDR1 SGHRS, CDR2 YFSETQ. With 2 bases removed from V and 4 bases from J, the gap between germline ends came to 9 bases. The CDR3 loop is CASSFEAFTGELFF. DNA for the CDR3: TGCGCCAGCAGCTTCGAGGCATTCACCGGGGAGCTGTTTTTT. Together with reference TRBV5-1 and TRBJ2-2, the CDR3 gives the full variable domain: KAGVTQTPRYLIKTRGQQVTLSCSPISGHRSVSWYQQTPGQGLQFLFEYFSETQRNKGNFPGRFSGRQFSNSRSEMNVSTLELGDSALYLCASSFEAFTGELFFGEGSRLTVL.

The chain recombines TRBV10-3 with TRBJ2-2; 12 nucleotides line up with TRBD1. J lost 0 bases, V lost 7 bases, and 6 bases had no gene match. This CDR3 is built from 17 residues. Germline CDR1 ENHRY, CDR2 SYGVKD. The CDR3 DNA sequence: TGTGCCATCACCCAGGGACAGGGGGCTCCGAACACCGGGGAGCTGTTTTTT. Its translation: CAITQGQGAPNTGELFF.

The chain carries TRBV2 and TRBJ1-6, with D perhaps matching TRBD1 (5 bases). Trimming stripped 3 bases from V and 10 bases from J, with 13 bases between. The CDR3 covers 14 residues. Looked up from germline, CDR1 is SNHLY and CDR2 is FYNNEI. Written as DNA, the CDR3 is TGTGCCAGCAGTGAGCAGGTCCGGGGGTCACCCCTCCACTTT. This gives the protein CASSEQVRGSPLHF.

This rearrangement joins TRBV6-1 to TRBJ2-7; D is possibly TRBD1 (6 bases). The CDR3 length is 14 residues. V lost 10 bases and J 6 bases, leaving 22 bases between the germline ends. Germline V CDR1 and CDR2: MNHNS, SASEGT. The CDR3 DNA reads TGTGCCACCGGATTGGACAGTTACGTGTTCGAGCAGTACTTC. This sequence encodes CATGLDSYVFEQYF.

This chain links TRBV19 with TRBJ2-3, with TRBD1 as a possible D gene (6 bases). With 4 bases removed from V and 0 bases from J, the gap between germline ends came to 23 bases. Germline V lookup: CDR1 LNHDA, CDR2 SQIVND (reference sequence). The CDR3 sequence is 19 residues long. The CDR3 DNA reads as TGTGCCAGTAGTACCCCCGGGACACCCTCCTTACCAAGCACAGATACGCAGTATTTT. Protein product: CASSTPGTPSLPSTDTQYF. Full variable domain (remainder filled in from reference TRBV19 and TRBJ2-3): DGGITQSPKYLFRKEGQNVTLSCEQNLNHDAMYWYRQDPGQGLRLIYYSQIVNDFQKGDIAEGYSVSREKKESFPLTVTSAQKNPTAFYLCASSTPGTPSLPSTDTQYFGPGTRLTVL.

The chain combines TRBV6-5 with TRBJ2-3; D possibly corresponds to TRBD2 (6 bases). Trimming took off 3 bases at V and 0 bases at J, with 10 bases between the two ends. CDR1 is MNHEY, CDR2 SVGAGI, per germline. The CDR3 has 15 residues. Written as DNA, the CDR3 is TGTGCCAGCAGTTATGGAGGGACTAGCACAGATACGCAGTATTTT. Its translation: CASSYGGTSTDTQYF.

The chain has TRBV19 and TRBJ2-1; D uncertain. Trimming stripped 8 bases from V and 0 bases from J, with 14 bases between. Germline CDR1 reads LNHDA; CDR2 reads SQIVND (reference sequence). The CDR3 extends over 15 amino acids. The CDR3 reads CASRLLGGSYNEQFF. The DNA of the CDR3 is TGTGCCAGTCGTCTTCTAGGTGGCTCCTACAATGAGCAGTTCTTC.

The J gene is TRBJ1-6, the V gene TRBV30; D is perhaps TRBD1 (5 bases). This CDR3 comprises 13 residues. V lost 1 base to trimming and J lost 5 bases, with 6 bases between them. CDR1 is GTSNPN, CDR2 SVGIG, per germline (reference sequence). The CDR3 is CAWSGQNNSPLHF. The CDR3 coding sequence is TGTGCCTGGAGTGGACAGAATAATTCACCCCTCCACTTT.

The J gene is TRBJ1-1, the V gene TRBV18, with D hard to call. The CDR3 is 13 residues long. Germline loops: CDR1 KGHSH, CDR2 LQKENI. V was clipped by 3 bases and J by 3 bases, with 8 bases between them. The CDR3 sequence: CASSPTEYTEAFF. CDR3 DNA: TGTGCCAGCTCACCTACAGAATACACTGAAGCTTTCTTT.

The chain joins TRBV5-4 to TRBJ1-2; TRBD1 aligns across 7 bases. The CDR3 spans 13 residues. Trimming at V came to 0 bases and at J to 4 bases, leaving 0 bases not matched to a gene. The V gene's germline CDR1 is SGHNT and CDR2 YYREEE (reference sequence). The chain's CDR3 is CASSLDRGYGYTF. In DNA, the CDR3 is TGTGCCAGCAGCTTGGACAGGGGCTATGGCTACACCTTC.

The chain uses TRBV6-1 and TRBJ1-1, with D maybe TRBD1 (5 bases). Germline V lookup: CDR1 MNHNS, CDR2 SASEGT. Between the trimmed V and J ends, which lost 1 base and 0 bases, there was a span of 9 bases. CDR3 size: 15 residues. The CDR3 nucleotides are TGTGCCAGCAGTGAAGTGGGACTTATGAACACTGAAGCTTTCTTT. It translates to CASSEVGLMNTEAFF.

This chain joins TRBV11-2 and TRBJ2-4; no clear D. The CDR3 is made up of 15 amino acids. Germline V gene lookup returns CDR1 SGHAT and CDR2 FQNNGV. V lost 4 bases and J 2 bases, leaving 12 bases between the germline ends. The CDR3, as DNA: TGTGCCAGCAGCTACCTAGGATCGACCAAAAACATTCAGTACTTC. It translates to CASSYLGSTKNIQYF. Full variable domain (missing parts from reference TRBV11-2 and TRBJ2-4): EAGVAQSPRYKIIEKRQSVAFWCNPISGHATLYWYQQILGQGPKLLIQFQNNGVVDDSQLPKDRFSAERLKGVDSTLKIQPAKLEDSAVYLCASSYLGSTKNIQYFGAGTRLSVL.

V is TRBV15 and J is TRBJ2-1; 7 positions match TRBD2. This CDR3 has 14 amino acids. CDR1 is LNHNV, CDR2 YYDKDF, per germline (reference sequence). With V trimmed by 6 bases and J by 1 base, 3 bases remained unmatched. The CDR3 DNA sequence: TGTGCCACCAGTGACGGGGGGTCCTACAATGAGCAGTTCTTC. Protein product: CATSDGGSYNEQFF.

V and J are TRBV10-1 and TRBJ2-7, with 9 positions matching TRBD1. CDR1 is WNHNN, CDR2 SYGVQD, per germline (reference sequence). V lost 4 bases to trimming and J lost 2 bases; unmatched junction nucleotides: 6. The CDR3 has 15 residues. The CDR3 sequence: CASSGNGTGTYEQYF. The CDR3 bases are TGCGCCAGCAGTGGAAATGGGACAGGGACCTACGAGCAGTACTTC.

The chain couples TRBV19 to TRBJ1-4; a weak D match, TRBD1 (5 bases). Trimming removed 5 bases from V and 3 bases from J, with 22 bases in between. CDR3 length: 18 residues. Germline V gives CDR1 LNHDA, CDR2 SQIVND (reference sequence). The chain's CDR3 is CASSPSGGLAKPNEKLFF. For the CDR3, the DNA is TGTGCCAGTAGTCCAAGTGGGGGTCTGGCAAAACCTAATGAAAAACTGTTTTTT.

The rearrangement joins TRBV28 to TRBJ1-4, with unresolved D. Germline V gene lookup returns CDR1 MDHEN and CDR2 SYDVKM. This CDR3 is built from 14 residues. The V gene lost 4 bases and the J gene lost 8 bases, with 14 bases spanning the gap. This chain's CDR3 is CASSSPTIGEKLFF. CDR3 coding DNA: TGTGCCAGCAGTTCACCTACGATAGGGGAAAAACTGTTTTTT.

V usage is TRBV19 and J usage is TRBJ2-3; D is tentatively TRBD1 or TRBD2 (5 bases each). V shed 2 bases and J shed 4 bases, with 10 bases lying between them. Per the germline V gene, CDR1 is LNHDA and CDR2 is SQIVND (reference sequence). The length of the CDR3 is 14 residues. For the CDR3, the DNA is TGTGCCAGTAGTATATCAGGGAGCGCAGATACGCAGTATTTT. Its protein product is CASSISGSADTQYF.

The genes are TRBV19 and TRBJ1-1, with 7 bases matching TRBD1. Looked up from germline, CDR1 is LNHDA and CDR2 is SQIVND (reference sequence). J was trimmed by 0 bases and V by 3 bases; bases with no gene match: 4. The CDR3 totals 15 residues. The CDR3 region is CASSIPGTVNTEAFF. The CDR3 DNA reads TGTGCCAGTAGTATTCCCGGGACAGTGAACACTGAAGCTTTCTTT.

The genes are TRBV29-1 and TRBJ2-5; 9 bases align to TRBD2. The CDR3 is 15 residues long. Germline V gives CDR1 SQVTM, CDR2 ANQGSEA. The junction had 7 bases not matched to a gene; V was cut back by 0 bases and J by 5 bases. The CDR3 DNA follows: TGCAGCGTTGAAGACCTAGCGGGACTAGGGGAGACCCAGTACTTC. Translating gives CSVEDLAGLGETQYF.

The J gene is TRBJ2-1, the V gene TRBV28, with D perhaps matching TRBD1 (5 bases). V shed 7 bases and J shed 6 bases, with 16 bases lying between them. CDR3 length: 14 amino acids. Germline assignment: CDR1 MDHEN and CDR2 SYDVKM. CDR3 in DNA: TGTGCCAGCATGAAGTCCCCAAGGGGCAATGAGCAGTTCTTC. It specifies CASMKSPRGNEQFF.

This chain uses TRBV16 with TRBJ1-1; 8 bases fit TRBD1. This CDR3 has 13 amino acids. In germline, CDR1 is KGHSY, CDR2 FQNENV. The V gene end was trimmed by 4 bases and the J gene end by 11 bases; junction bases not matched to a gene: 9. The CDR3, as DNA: TGTGCCAGCAGCCCATGGGGACAGGCAGTGGCTTTCTTT. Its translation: CASSPWGQAVAFF.

CDR3 DNA sequence: TGTGCCAGCATAGCCGGGACAGGGGATACGCAGTATTTT. Translated: CASIAGTGDTQYF. This chain links TRBV6-5 with TRBJ2-3; the match to TRBD1 covers 9 bases. The CDR3 is made up of 13 amino acids. The germline gives CDR1 MNHEY, CDR2 SVGAGI. V lost 7 bases and J lost 6; bases outside the gene matches: 5.

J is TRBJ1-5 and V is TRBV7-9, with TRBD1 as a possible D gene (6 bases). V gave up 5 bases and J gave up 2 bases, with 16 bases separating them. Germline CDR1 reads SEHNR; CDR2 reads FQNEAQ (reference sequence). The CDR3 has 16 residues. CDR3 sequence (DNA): TGTGCCAGCAGCACAGGGATAGGGGGGGGCAATCAGCCCCAGCATTTT. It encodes CASSTGIGGGNQPQHF. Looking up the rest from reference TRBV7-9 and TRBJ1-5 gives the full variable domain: DTGVSQNPRHKITKRGQNVTFRCDPISEHNRLYWYRQTLGQGPEFLTYFQNEAQLEKSRLLSDRFSAERPKGSFSTLEIQRTEQGDSAMYLCASSTGIGGGNQPQHFGDGTRLSIL.

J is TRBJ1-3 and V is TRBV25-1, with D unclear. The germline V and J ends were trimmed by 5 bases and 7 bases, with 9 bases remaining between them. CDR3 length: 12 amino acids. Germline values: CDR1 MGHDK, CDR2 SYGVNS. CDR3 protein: CASSFTSNTIYF. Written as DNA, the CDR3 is TGTGCCAGCAGTTTTACAAGCAACACCATATATTTT.

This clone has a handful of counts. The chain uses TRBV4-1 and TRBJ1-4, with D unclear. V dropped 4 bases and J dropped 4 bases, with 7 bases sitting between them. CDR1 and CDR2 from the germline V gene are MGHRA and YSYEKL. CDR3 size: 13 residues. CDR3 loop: CASSPTNNEKLFF. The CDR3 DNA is TGCGCCAGCAGCCCAACGAATAATGAAAAACTGTTTTTT.

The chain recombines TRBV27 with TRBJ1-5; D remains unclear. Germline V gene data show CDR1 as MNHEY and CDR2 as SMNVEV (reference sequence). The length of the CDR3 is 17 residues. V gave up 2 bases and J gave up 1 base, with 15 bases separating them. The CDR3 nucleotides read TGTGCCAGCAGTTTAAAAGCAGTTTTGGGGAGCAATCAGCCCCAGCATTTT. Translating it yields CASSLKAVLGSNQPQHF.

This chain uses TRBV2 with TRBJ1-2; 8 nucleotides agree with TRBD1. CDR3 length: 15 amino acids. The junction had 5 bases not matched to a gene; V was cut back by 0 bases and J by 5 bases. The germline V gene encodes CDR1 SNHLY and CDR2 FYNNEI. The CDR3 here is CASSEAQGAGYGYTF. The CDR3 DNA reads TGTGCCAGCAGTGAAGCGCAGGGGGCTGGGTATGGCTACACCTTC.

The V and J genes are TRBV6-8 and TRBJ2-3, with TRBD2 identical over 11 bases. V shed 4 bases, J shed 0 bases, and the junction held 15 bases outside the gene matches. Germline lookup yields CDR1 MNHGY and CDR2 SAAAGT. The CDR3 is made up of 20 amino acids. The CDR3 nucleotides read TGTGCCAGCAGTTTATTACTAGCGGGAGTGGGTCGACCTAGCACAGATACGCAGTATTTT. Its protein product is CASSLLLAGVGRPSTDTQYF.

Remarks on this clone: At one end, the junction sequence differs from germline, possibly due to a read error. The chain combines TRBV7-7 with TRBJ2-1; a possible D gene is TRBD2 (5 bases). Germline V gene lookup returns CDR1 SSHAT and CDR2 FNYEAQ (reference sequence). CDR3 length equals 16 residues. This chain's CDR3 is CASSQQTSAGYNEQFF. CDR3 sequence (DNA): TGTGCTAGCAGCCAACAGACCTCTGCGGGCTACAATGAGCAGTTCTTC.

CDR3 in DNA: TGTGCCAGCAGTTACTCCCGCAATGAGCAGTTCTTC. Amino acid sequence: CASSYSRNEQFF. This sequence joins TRBV6-5 and TRBJ2-1; D gene unclear. The CDR3 runs to 12 residues. Germline V gene sequence: CDR1 MNHEY, CDR2 SVGAGI. V lost 0 bases and J 6 bases, leaving 3 bases between the germline ends.